The 5 T cell receptor beta chains below all came from one sample that was sequenced in a study of blood T cells in healthy people across ages (dated by TCRdb to between 2014 and 2017). The library was produced with 5' RACE. The data were produced on an Illumina HiSeq 2500. A second roughly 7 to 11 cycle PCR used a sample-barcoded 5' primer and a J-beta primer mix. In TCRdb, the public reads were trimmed at Q25 with fastp and aligned with MiXCR, with productive beta chains retained. Every CDR3 protein is listed once, alongside the most common genes and DNA of its rows. The sample data list some 940,000 distinct CDR3 sequences, and about 28% of these were observed just once. About 9.4% of the sample comes from the top ten. Separately, the same data were catalogued under a study of T cells of mothers and their children.

The sequenced sample was blood. These receptor sequences come from a woman in her thirties or forties in good health.

With regard to this clonotype: This clone may be a read error of a much larger clone one base away. The chain uses TRBV30 and TRBJ2-7; the match to TRBD2 covers 9 bases. This CDR3 is 15 amino acids long. The germline CDR1 and CDR2 sequences are GTSNPN and SVGIG (reference sequence). J was trimmed by 3 bases and V by 2 bases; bases with no gene match: 8. The CDR3: CAWSQGAGGIYEQYF. The DNA of the CDR3 is TGTGCCTGGAGTCAGGGAGCGGGGGGTATCTACGAGCAGTACTTC.

The rearrangement joins TRBV12-3 or TRBV12-4 to TRBJ1-1; TRBD1 might be the D (6 bases). The CDR3 is 15 residues long. Trimming stripped 1 base from V and 3 bases from J, with 12 bases between. The CDR3 DNA is TGTGCCAGCAGTTTAGGGCTCCCAGGGGACACTGAAGCTTTCTTT. This gives the protein CASSLGLPGDTEAFF.

This clonotype was seen more than once but under ten times. This CDR3 is CATSRVRGEEETQYF. DNA for the CDR3: TGTGCCACCAGCAGAGTACGGGGGGAAGAAGAGACCCAGTACTTC. The chain couples TRBV15 to TRBJ2-7; TRBD2 aligns across 7 bases. Gene TRBJ2-5 matches the end of the DNA better, so the J call may be wrong. Germline values: CDR1 LNHNV, CDR2 YYDKDF (reference sequence). The CDR3 spans 15 residues.

This clonotype was picked up many times. The chain is built from TRBV3-1 and TRBJ2-1, with a tentative D call TRBD1 (5 bases). Between the trimmed V and J ends, which lost 1 base and 6 bases, there was a span of 10 bases. The CDR3 contains 14 residues. Germline assignment: CDR1 LGHDT and CDR2 YNNKEL (reference sequence). The CDR3 nucleotides read TGTGCCAGCAGCCAAGCGGGCAGGGTCAATGAGCAGTTCTTC. Residues: CASSQAGRVNEQFF.

This clonotype was seen more than once but under ten times. The chain joins TRBV29-1 to TRBJ1-1; weak D call: TRBD1 (5 bases). The CDR3 extends over 14 amino acids. Germline CDR1 is SQVTM and CDR2 is ANQGSEA. Trimming took off 7 bases at V and 2 bases at J, with 17 bases between the two ends. The DNA of the CDR3 is TGCAGCGGAGACTCGGGACCGCATAACACTGAAGCTTTCTTT. Encoded protein: CSGDSGPHNTEAFF.